The 10 T cell receptor beta chains in this list originate from one sample, sequenced in a study of human T cells and chemical hapten exposure. Each CDR3 protein gets one entry after TCRdb re-called the RACE reads with MiXCR. The table records roughly 74,000 distinct CDR3 sequences, 30% to 35% of them present only once. Time point denoted: patch test 1, 2 weeks after DPC sensitization. Documented treatment: therapeutic diphenylcyclopropenone sensitization with weekly scalp DPC. The starting material was whole blood, obtained in connection with sensitization to the hapten diphenylcyclopropenone (DPC). These receptor sequences come from a man between 40 and 49 years old with alopecia areata. Some clones in this sample may be carry-over from other donors' samples.

V is TRBV7-9 and J is TRBJ1-5, with D unresolved. This CDR3 spans 12 amino acids. CDR1 is SEHNR, CDR2 FQNEAQ, per germline (reference sequence). V shed 1 base and J shed 7 bases, with 5 bases lying between them. The CDR3 sequence: CASSLGEQPQHF. CDR3 DNA: TGTGCCAGCAGCTTAGGGGAGCAGCCCCAGCATTTT.

The gene calls are TRBV6-2 or TRBV6-3 and TRBJ2-7; no firm D call. The CDR3 is made up of 15 amino acids. The V and J ends lost 2 bases and 3 bases respectively, with 14 bases between them. Germline lookup yields CDR1 MNHEY and CDR2 SVGEGT. Here the CDR3 reads CASSYPPPGVYEQYF. CDR3 nucleotides: TGTGCCAGCAGTTACCCCCCCCCCGGAGTCTACGAGCAGTACTTC.

The rearrangement joins TRBV6-5 to TRBJ2-7, with 11 bases identical to TRBD1. The CDR3 consists of 14 residues. The junction had 9 bases not matched to a gene; V was cut back by 10 bases and J by 4 bases. Per the germline V gene, CDR1 is MNHEY and CDR2 is SVGAGI. Written as DNA, the CDR3 is TGTGCCACCTCTCAGCGGGACAGGGGGTACGAGCAGTACTTC. Translating it yields CATSQRDRGYEQYF.

The CDR3 loop is CASSEGSGLSYEQYF. Here the CDR3 DNA reads TGTGCCAGCAGCGAAGGGTCGGGTCTCTCCTACGAGCAGTACTTC. The genes are TRBV14 and TRBJ2-7; D not resolved. V was cut by 5 bases and J by 0 bases, with 14 bases left in between. The length of the CDR3 is 15 residues. The V gene's germline CDR1 is SGHDN and CDR2 FVKESK. The entire variable domain, with the rest obtained from reference TRBV14 and TRBJ2-7, is as follows: EAGVTQFPSHSVIEKGQTVTLRCDPISGHDNLYWYRRVMGKEIKFLLHFVKESKQDESGMPNNRFLAERTGGTYSTLKVQPAELEDSGVYFCASSEGSGLSYEQYFGPGTRLTVT.

This chain uses TRBV11-2 with TRBJ2-1; 8 nucleotides agree with TRBD1. The J segment lost 6 bases and the V segment lost 4 bases, leaving 8 bases of the junction unmatched. Germline values: CDR1 SGHAT, CDR2 FQNNGV. The CDR3 runs to 15 residues. The CDR3 sequence is CASSSRTGTFNEQFF. The CDR3 DNA follows: TGTGCCAGCAGCTCGAGGACAGGGACGTTCAATGAGCAGTTCTTC.

The chain couples TRBV4-3 to TRBJ1-4, with 7 positions matching TRBD1. The V and J ends lost 1 base and 8 bases, in that order; junction bases with no gene match: 7. Germline loops: CDR1 LGHNA, CDR2 YSLEER. This CDR3 region has 15 residues. The CDR3 protein is CASSQVATGEEKLFF. The CDR3 DNA sequence: TGCGCCAGCAGCCAAGTTGCTACAGGGGAAGAAAAACTGTTTTTT.

The J gene is TRBJ1-5, the V gene TRBV12-3 or TRBV12-4; a weak D match, TRBD1 (6 bases). The ends were cut back, 5 bases at V and 2 bases at J, with 13 bases in the middle. The CDR3 runs to 15 residues. CDR3 in DNA: TGTGCCAGCAGTCCCGCAGGGGATGGCAATCAGCCCCAGCATTTT. Its translation is CASSPAGDGNQPQHF.

The CDR3 reads CASRPQGAGHEQYF. As DNA, the CDR3 is TGTGCCAGCAGGCCCCAGGGGGCGGGACACGAGCAGTACTTC. This sequence joins TRBV6-6 and TRBJ2-7, with 8 bases that match TRBD1. The germline CDR1 and CDR2 sequences are MNHNY and SVGAGI (reference sequence). Trimming took 6 bases from V and 5 from J; bases not matched to a gene: 9. This CDR3 is 14 amino acids long.

This clonotype was detected a few times. The chain combines TRBV12-3 or TRBV12-4 with TRBJ1-1; no clear D gene. V was trimmed by 1 base and J by 1 base, leaving 7 bases between them. This CDR3 has 14 residues. The CDR3 loop is CASSLGHTNTEAFF. Written as DNA, the CDR3 is TGTGCCAGCAGTTTAGGCCATACGAACACTGAAGCTTTCTTT.

The rearrangement joins TRBV20-1 to TRBJ2-1; D might be TRBD1 (6 bases). Deletions cut 3 bases from V and 15 bases from J, with 21 bases between. Germline values: CDR1 DFQATT, CDR2 SNEGSKA (reference sequence). The CDR3 has 13 amino acids. The CDR3 DNA sequence: TGCAGTGCTAGGAGAGGGGCTCAGAAAGGGGGGTTCTTC. It yields the protein CSARRGAQKGGFF.